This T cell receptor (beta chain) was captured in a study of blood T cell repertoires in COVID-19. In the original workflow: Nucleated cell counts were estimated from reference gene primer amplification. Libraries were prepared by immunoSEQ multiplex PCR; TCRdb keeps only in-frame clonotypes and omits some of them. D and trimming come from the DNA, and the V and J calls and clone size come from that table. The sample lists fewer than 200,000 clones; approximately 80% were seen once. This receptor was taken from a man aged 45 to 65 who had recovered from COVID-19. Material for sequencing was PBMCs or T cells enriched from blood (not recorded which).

CDR3 protein: CATGTSGHEQFF. In DNA form, the CDR3 reads TGTGCCACCGGGACTAGCGGCCATGAGCAGTTCTTC. This chain joins TRBV10-3 and TRBJ2-1; 11 positions match TRBD2. The junction had 4 bases not matched to a gene; V was cut back by 10 bases and J by 8 bases. This CDR3 is 12 amino acids long. The germline V gene has CDR1 ENHRY and CDR2 SYGVKD.